A selection of T cell receptor beta chains follows, all from one sample in a study of blood T cell repertoires in COVID-19. This table comes from immunoSEQ multiplex PCR, and its TCRdb copy is limited to in-frame clones, with some not included. The data hold about 68,000 clones, with more than 60% observed a single time. The specimen sequenced was peripheral blood. These receptor sequences come from a human donor in a cohort sampled during active COVID-19. Each CDR3 is given with its conserved first and last residue. D genes are given only for firm matches. Where a row states a size, it is once, few, many or the class of an expanded clone; other rows omit it.

NA	TRBD1	TRBV6-4	TRBJ2-5	CASSAGTDNQETQYF	TGTGCCAGCAGCGCCGGGACAGATAACCAAGAGACCCAGTACTTC
NA	NA	TRBV3-1/TRBV3-2	TRBJ2-4	CASSQDSTGPHYF	TGTGCCAGCAGCCAAGATTCTACAGGGCCCCACTACTTC
NA	NA	TRBV30	TRBJ1-2	CAWSVGGLVYGYTF	TGTGCCTGGAGTGTAGGAGGGTTGGTCTATGGCTACACCTTC
NA	NA	TRBV11-2	TRBJ2-3	CASSLAPIGDTQYF	TGTGCCAGCAGCTTAGCTCCCATCGGGGATACGCAGTATTTT
NA	NA	TRBV6-5	TRBJ1-6	CASSRDTGTLHF	TGTGCCAGCAGTCGGGACACCGGAACCCTCCACTTT
NA	NA	TRBV28	TRBJ2-3	CASNGLVTDTQYF	TGTGCCAGCAACGGACTCGTCACAGATACGCAGTATTTT
NA	TRBD2	TRBV27	TRBJ2-3	CASSPTSGGWDTQYF	TGTGCCAGCAGTCCTACTAGCGGGGGTTGGGATACGCAGTATTTT
few	TRBD1	TRBV7-9	TRBJ1-3	CASSLKGQVSGNTIYF	TGTGCCAGCAGCCTTAAAGGACAGGTTTCTGGAAACACCATATATTTT
NA	TRBD1	TRBV5-4	TRBJ2-5	CASSPTGGGETQYF	TGTGCCAGCAGCCCTACAGGGGGCGGTGAGACCCAGTACTTC
once	NA	TRBV28	TRBJ1-2	CASSRGEENYGYTF	TGTGCCAGCAGTCGTGGGGAGGAGAACTATGGCTACACCTTC
NA	TRBD2	TRBV5-1	TRBJ2-3	CASSQEGLAVTDTQYF	TGCGCCAGCAGCCAAGAAGGACTAGCGGTCACAGATACGCAGTATTTT
NA	TRBD2	TRBV3-1/TRBV3-2	TRBJ2-5	CASSQEMERGRQETQYF	TGTGCCAGCAGCCAAGAGATGGAGCGGGGGCGACAAGAGACCCAGTACTTC
NA	TRBD1	TRBV7-9	TRBJ2-6	CASSFGQGISGANVLTF	TGTGCCAGCAGCTTTGGACAGGGTATCTCTGGGGCCAACGTCCTGACTTTC
NA	NA	TRBV12-5	TRBJ2-3	CASGENTDTQYF	TGTGCTAGCGGAGAGAACACAGATACGCAGTATTTT
NA	TRBD1	TRBV4-3	TRBJ2-7	CASSQDRDSPYEQYF	TGCGCCAGCAGCCAAGATAGGGACAGTCCCTACGAGCAGTACTTC
NA	TRBD1	TRBV7-2	TRBJ2-5	CASSPRQGAGETQYF	TGTGCCAGCAGCCCCCGACAGGGGGCAGGAGAGACCCAGTACTTC
NA	TRBD2	TRBV9	TRBJ2-1	CASSNNIGAGGFGEQFF	TGTGCCAGCAGTAATAATATTGGAGCGGGAGGCTTCGGTGAGCAGTTCTTC
NA	NA	TRBV28	TRBJ2-2	CASSAAARELFF	TGTGCCAGCAGCGCCGCGGCCCGGGAGCTGTTTTTT
many	NA	TRBV11-2	TRBJ1-2	CASSLEAGSHGYTF	TGTGCCAGCAGCTTAGAGGCTGGTTCCCATGGCTACACCTTC
NA	NA	TRBV28	TRBJ2-4	CASSSLAAAKNIQYF	TGTGCCAGCAGTAGTTTAGCGGCAGCCAAAAACATTCAGTACTTC
once	NA	TRBV19	TRBJ2-3	CASGEGTSTDTQYF	TGTGCCAGTGGAGAGGGAACTAGCACAGATACGCAGTATTTT
NA	NA	TRBV5-6	TRBJ2-5	CASSFRVLSETQYF	TGTGCCAGCAGCTTCAGGGTATTGAGTGAGACCCAGTACTTC
NA	TRBD2	TRBV2	TRBJ2-5	CASSWNGLAGGVGETQYF	TGTGCCAGCAGTTGGAACGGGCTAGCGGGAGGGGTAGGGGAGACCCAGTACTTC
NA	TRBD1	TRBV6-1	TRBJ1-2	CASSGTGTGYTF	TGTGCCAGCAGTGGGACAGGTACTGGCTACACCTTC
NA	TRBD2	TRBV2	TRBJ2-3	CASRAGTSDTQYF	TGTGCCAGCAGGGCAGGGACTAGCGATACGCAGTATTTT
few	NA	TRBV5-6	TRBJ2-7	CASSQGGGTGEQYF	TGTGCCAGCAGCCAGGGAGGGGGGACGGGGGAGCAGTACTTC
NA	NA	TRBV2	TRBJ1-2	CASSMQQGSYGYTF	TGTGCCAGCAGTATGCAACAGGGTAGCTATGGCTACACCTTC
NA	TRBD1	TRBV12-3/TRBV12-4	TRBJ1-1	CASTRQGATEAFF	TGTGCCAGCACAAGACAGGGGGCCACTGAAGCTTTCTTT
NA	NA	TRBV6-2/TRBV6-3	TRBJ2-5	CASSLPPLRDQTQYF	TGTGCCAGCAGTTTACCACCCCTCAGGGATCAGACCCAGTACTTC
NA	NA	TRBV2	TRBJ1-5	CASKKDNSNQPQHF	TGTGCCAGCAAAAAGGACAACAGCAATCAGCCCCAGCATTTT
NA	NA	TRBV12-3/TRBV12-4	TRBJ1-4	CASNGVDEKLFF	TGTGCCAGCAACGGGGTGGATGAAAAACTGTTTTTT
NA	TRBD1	TRBV5-4	TRBJ2-5	CASSLDRGSQETQYF	TGTGCCAGCAGCCTTGACAGGGGGTCCCAAGAGACCCAGTACTTC
NA	TRBD2	TRBV6-5	TRBJ2-5	CASSPSGGPQETQYF	TGTGCCAGCAGTCCTAGCGGGGGCCCTCAAGAGACCCAGTACTTC
NA	NA	TRBV11-2	TRBJ2-5	CASSLGQRETQYF	TGTGCCAGCAGCCTGGGACAACGAGAGACCCAGTACTTC
NA	TRBD2	TRBV7-9	TRBJ2-3	CASSFWGTSGDTQYF	TGTGCCAGCAGCTTTTGGGGGACTAGCGGAGATACGCAGTATTTT
NA	TRBD2	TRBV24-1	TRBJ2-1	CATGPGLGPYNEQFF	TGTGCCACCGGGCCGGGACTAGGCCCCTACAATGAGCAGTTCTTC
NA	NA	TRBV28	TRBJ2-5	CASSLGGARETQYF	TGTGCCAGCAGTCTTGGGGGGGCGCGCGAGACCCAGTACTTC
NA	NA	TRBV28	TRBJ1-1	CASRRPGVTEAFF	TGTGCCAGCAGACGCCCGGGAGTCACTGAAGCTTTCTTT
NA	TRBD2	TRBV25-1	TRBJ2-1	CASSESGGYEQFF	TGTGCCAGCAGTGAGAGCGGGGGCTATGAGCAGTTCTTC
NA	NA	TRBV4-2	TRBJ2-1	CASSRAGRNEQFF	TGTGCCAGCAGCCGGGCCGGTCGGAATGAGCAGTTCTTC
NA	TRBD2	TRBV7-2	TRBJ2-3	CASSLSGGGGNTQYF	TGTGCCAGCAGCTTATCCGGGGGGGGCGGGAATACGCAGTATTTT
NA	TRBD1	TRBV5-1	TRBJ2-2	CASSLTGDRTGELFF	TGCGCCAGCAGCTTGACAGGGGATAGGACCGGGGAGCTGTTTTTT